Sequencing of this TCR beta chain was carried out in a study of shared clonotypes between healthy human individuals. This clone was seen just once. Sequencing used immunoSEQ multiplex PCR; TCRdb keeps in-frame clones, though not all of them. Of about 2.4 million clones listed, more than 80% were seen once; the top ten hold roughly 0.13%. Per germline, CDR1 MNHNY and CDR2 SVGAGI (reference sequence). The CDR3 covers 15 residues. The V gene lost 7 bases and the J gene lost 3 bases, with 13 bases spanning the gap. The V and J genes are TRBV6-6 and TRBJ1-6; D remains ambiguous. The sequencing sample was made of naive CD4+ T cells sorted from blood. Sample subset: CD45RA+ positively selected. The source is a man aged 18 to 29 in good health. CDR3 region: CASTSRRIYNSPLHF. In DNA, the CDR3 is TGTGCCAGCACGAGCCGCAGAATCTATAATTCACCCCTCCACTTT.